What follows are 29 T cell receptor beta chains derived from one specimen sequenced in a study of beta chain features in type 1 diabetes. Study findings and constraints: In every one of the four CD4+ subsets, TCRB CDR3s were moderately but significantly shorter in Type 1 diabetes patients.

Reverse transcription of all isolated RNA meant that expressed TCRB transcripts were sequenced. This table comes from immunoSEQ multiplex PCR, and its TCRdb copy is limited to in-frame clones, with some not included. The repertoire holds about 370,000 clones, 9.5% to 10% seen once, with 0.55% to 0.75% in the top ten. These receptors lack a known antigen. Specimen: central memory CD4+ T cells from blood. These receptors came from a man younger than 40 with type 1 diabetes.

The chain joins TRBV19 to TRBJ2-2, with 8 bases identical to TRBD1. The V segment lost 4 bases and the J segment 0 bases; nucleotides outside the gene matches: 4. Germline CDR1 LNHDA, CDR2 SQIVND (reference sequence). This CDR3 region has 16 residues. CDR3 nucleotides: TGTGCCAGTAGTAAACGACAGGGGTCGAACACCGGGGAGCTGTTTTTT. Protein: CASSKRQGSNTGELFF.

This clone has a count of ten or more. This chain uses TRBV7-2 with TRBJ1-1; the D is unclear. With 5 bases removed from V and 6 bases from J, the gap between germline ends came to 13 bases. Germline values: CDR1 SGHTA, CDR2 FQGNSA. CDR3 length equals 13 residues. This chain's CDR3 is CASSLVTGAEAFF. The CDR3 DNA reads TGTGCCAGCAGCCTAGTGACTGGGGCTGAAGCTTTCTTT.

This clone was found a few times. The gene calls are TRBV4-1 and TRBJ2-7; 8 bases map to TRBD2. CDR3 length equals 16 residues. J lost 5 bases, V lost 4 bases, and 13 bases had no gene match. Germline V lookup: CDR1 MGHRA, CDR2 YSYEKL. The CDR3 region has the DNA TGCGCCAGCAGCCCTAAAGTTAGCGGGATAGGAGACGAGCAGTACTTC. Translation: CASSPKVSGIGDEQYF.

The sample holds a few counts of this clone. The genes are TRBV25-1 and TRBJ1-3; 7 bases agree with TRBD1. This CDR3 has 14 residues. Looked up from germline, CDR1 is MGHDK and CDR2 is SYGVNS. With 10 bases clipped from V and 1 base from J, the junction kept 7 bases outside the gene matches. The CDR3 reads CATGDSLSGNTIYF. DNA of the CDR3: TGTGCCACCGGGGACAGTCTTTCTGGAAACACCATATATTTT.

As to this clone: This sample also contains other DNA sequences that code for the same CDR3. This chain joins TRBV7-2 and TRBJ1-3, with TRBD1 as a possible D gene (6 bases). In germline, CDR1 is SGHTA, CDR2 FQGNSA. The CDR3 has 15 amino acids. Trimming took off 1 base at V and 4 bases at J, with 11 bases between the two ends. CDR3 DNA: TGTGCCAGCAGCTTAGTCGGGGGCTCAGGAAACACCATATATTTT. Its protein is CASSLVGGSGNTIYF.

This clone was seen a handful of times. The chain combines TRBV2 with TRBJ2-7; D unresolved. The CDR3 runs to 13 residues. V was shortened by 7 bases and J by 1 base, with 11 bases between the two germline ends. Germline V CDR1 and CDR2: SNHLY, FYNNEI. The CDR3 reads CASILPLSYEQYF. DNA of the CDR3: TGTGCCAGCATCCTACCCTTATCCTACGAGCAGTACTTC. Variable domain in full (rest from reference TRBV2 and TRBJ2-7): EPEVTQTPSHQVTQMGQEVILRCVPISNHLYFYWYRQILGQKVEFLVSFYNNEISEKSEIFDDQFSVERPDGSNFTLKIRSTKLEDSAMYFCASILPLSYEQYFGPGTRLTVT.

The chain is built from TRBV6-1 and TRBJ2-2; D unresolved. Germline CDR1 reads MNHNS; CDR2 reads SASEGT. V was shortened by 7 bases and J by 0 bases, with 6 bases between the two germline ends. This CDR3 region has 13 residues. The CDR3 bases are TGTGCCAGCATGCATCCGAACACCGGGGAGCTGTTTTTT. It specifies CASMHPNTGELFF.

This clone showed up just a few times. This chain uses TRBV9 with TRBJ2-5; 11 bases map to TRBD2. From germline, CDR1 is SGDLS and CDR2 YYNGEE. This CDR3 is 16 amino acids long. The junction had 8 bases not matched to a gene; V was cut back by 2 bases and J by 5 bases. CDR3 region: CASSVLGVAGGETQYF. The CDR3 coding sequence is TGTGCCAGCAGCGTCCTCGGGGTAGCGGGAGGGGAGACCCAGTACTTC.

The V and J genes are TRBV6-1 and TRBJ1-2, with D unclear. Per the germline V gene, CDR1 is MNHNS and CDR2 is SASEGT. The CDR3 is made up of 14 amino acids. V lost 3 bases and J 5 bases, leaving 13 bases between the germline ends. The CDR3 loop is CASSDITGPYGYTF. The CDR3, as DNA: TGTGCCAGCAGTGACATCACCGGGCCTTATGGCTACACCTTC.

For this clone: Other DNA sequences within the sample encode an identical CDR3. The V and J genes are TRBV5-6 and TRBJ2-3; D is ambiguous. V lost 4 bases and J lost 1, with 7 bases in between. The length of the CDR3 is 13 residues. From germline, CDR1 is SGHDT and CDR2 YYEEEE. The DNA of the CDR3 is TGTGCCAGCAGCCCGGCCGGCACAGATACGCAGTATTTT. Translating it yields CASSPAGTDTQYF.

This chain joins TRBV7-9 and TRBJ2-7, with 7 nucleotides matching TRBD2. Unmatched junction bases numbered 2, after V lost 7 bases and J lost 2 bases. The CDR3 sequence is 12 residues long. Germline V lookup: CDR1 SEHNR, CDR2 FQNEAQ (reference sequence). Here the CDR3 reads CASKRGTYEQYF. CDR3 DNA: TGTGCCAGCAAGCGGGGTACCTACGAGCAGTACTTC.

This clone showed up just a few times. V gene TRBV7-2 combines with J gene TRBJ2-7; D is unresolved. The CDR3 loop spans 16 amino acids. Trimming cost V 1 base and J 1 base, with 14 bases left between them. The germline V gene encodes CDR1 SGHTA and CDR2 FQGNSA. In DNA, the CDR3 is TGTGCCAGCAGCTTAGGAAGCCACGCGTTATCCTACGAGCAGTACTTC. Residues: CASSLGSHALSYEQYF.

This sequence joins TRBV7-9 and TRBJ2-1; D is uncertain. Germline V gene data show CDR1 as SEHNR and CDR2 as FQNEAQ (reference sequence). The CDR3 extends over 16 amino acids. V was clipped by 4 bases and J by 0 bases, with 13 bases between them. CDR3 in DNA: TGTGCCAGCAGCTCCCGGAACACAGACTCCTACAATGAGCAGTTCTTC. Translation gives CASSSRNTDSYNEQFF.

J is TRBJ2-1 and V is TRBV27, with 8 bases lining up with TRBD2. Germline V gives CDR1 MNHEY, CDR2 SMNVEV (reference sequence). This CDR3 is 15 amino acids long. Trimming took 6 bases from V and 4 from J; bases not matched to a gene: 8. CDR3: CASRIQGLGYNEQFF. CDR3 DNA sequence: TGTGCCAGCAGGATTCAGGGACTAGGATACAATGAGCAGTTCTTC.

The chain links TRBV10-3 to TRBJ2-2, with 12 bases matching TRBD1. The germline V gene encodes CDR1 ENHRY and CDR2 SYGVKD. The CDR3 sequence is 16 residues long. V shed 10 bases and J 7 bases; nucleotides not matched to a gene: 13. CDR3 in DNA: TGTGCCAGCAAACCCGGGACAGGGGGCGCATACGGGGAGCTGTTTTTT. This gives the protein CASKPGTGGAYGELFF.

CDR3 DNA: TGCAGTGCTAGCGGGCAGAACGAGCAGTACTTC. Protein product: CSASGQNEQYF. V gene TRBV20-1 combines with J gene TRBJ2-7; no definite D call. The V gene's germline CDR1 is DFQATT and CDR2 SNEGSKA (reference sequence). The CDR3 is 11 amino acids. V lost 3 bases and J 5 bases, leaving 8 bases between the germline ends.

This clone was recorded many times. V is TRBV18 and J is TRBJ2-2, with 8 bases lining up with TRBD1. In germline, CDR1 is KGHSH, CDR2 LQKENI. Trimming cost V 6 bases and J 5 bases; bases outside gene matches: 5. The CDR3 loop spans 14 amino acids. Here the CDR3 DNA reads TGTGCCAGCTCCGGGACAGGACGAACCGGGGAGCTGTTTTTT. Its protein product is CASSGTGRTGELFF.

This clone was seen a handful of times. The gene calls are TRBV4-1 and TRBJ1-2; D unresolved. CDR3 length equals 15 residues. From germline, CDR1 is MGHRA and CDR2 YSYEKL. Trimming cost V 1 base and J 4 bases, with 13 bases left between them. DNA for the CDR3: TGCGCCAGCAGCCAAGCTAGGGCGGAGAGCTATGGCTACACCTTC. Its protein product is CASSQARAESYGYTF.

The CDR3 region is CASSKVFSPPPIMDVGPRGCGYTF. The CDR3 coding sequence is TGTGCCAGCAGCAAAGTGTTTAGTCCCCCCCCAATTATGGACGTGGGGCCCCGAGGTTGTGGCTACACCTTC. The gene calls are TRBV21-1 and TRBJ1-2; the D segment call TRBD1 is taken from the table without a DNA check. TRBV21-1 is flagged as a pseudogene. CDR3 length equals 24 residues.

This clone was observed a few times. The gene calls are TRBV9 and TRBJ2-3; 11 bases align to TRBD2. The J segment lost 5 bases and the V segment lost 4 bases, leaving 3 bases of the junction unmatched. The CDR3 runs 14 residues. Germline values: CDR1 SGDLS, CDR2 YYNGEE. The DNA of the CDR3 is TGTGCCAGCAGCTTCGGACTAGCGGGAGATACGCAGTATTTT. Protein product: CASSFGLAGDTQYF.

This clone was observed a handful of times. The chain couples TRBV13 to TRBJ2-7, with a tentative D call TRBD2 (5 bases). Germline V gives CDR1 PRHDT, CDR2 FYEKMQ (reference sequence). Trimming pared 2 bases from V and 2 bases from J, leaving 7 bases between. The CDR3 extends over 13 amino acids. The CDR3 DNA reads TGTGCCAGCAGCTTACTCGGGGCCTACGAGCAGTACTTC. This gives the protein CASSLLGAYEQYF.

The chain joins TRBV6-5 to TRBJ2-5, with D unresolved. The V end lost 0 bases, the J end lost 5 bases, and 13 bases lay between the germline ends. CDR1 and CDR2 from the germline V gene are MNHEY and SVGAGI. This CDR3 comprises 15 residues. DNA for the CDR3: TGTGCCAGCAGTTACTCCGCCTCCAGAGTGGAGACCCAGTACTTC. Translated, it gives CASSYSASRVETQYF.

This clone was detected a few times. The chain employs TRBV6-6 and TRBJ1-1; D is uncertain. Germline lookup yields CDR1 MNHNY and CDR2 SVGAGI (reference sequence). The CDR3 extends over 15 amino acids. V was pared by 2 bases and J by 5 bases, with 15 bases between. CDR3 nucleotides: TGTGCCAGCAGTTACATTTTCAAAAGGGATACTGAAGCTTTCTTT. Its translation is CASSYIFKRDTEAFF.

J is TRBJ2-1 and V is TRBV28, with D tentatively TRBD1 or TRBD2 (5 bases each). CDR3 size: 18 residues. CDR1 is MDHEN and CDR2 is SYDVKM in the germline V gene. The V end was cut by 4 bases, the J end by 6 bases, with 25 bases between. The CDR3 DNA reads as TGTGCCAGCAGTTACGTCGAAGGGACGCGGCGGCTATGCAATGAGCAGTTCTTC. This sequence encodes CASSYVEGTRRLCNEQFF.

CDR3 DNA sequence: TGTGCCAGCAGTCAACATTCGCCACTAGCGGGATACACCGGGGAGCTGTTTTTT. Protein product: CASSQHSPLAGYTGELFF. The chain employs TRBV6-4 and TRBJ2-2, with 10 bases matching TRBD2. The CDR3 is made up of 18 amino acids. Per the germline V gene, CDR1 is MRHNA and CDR2 is SNTAGT. Trimming took 5 bases from V and 3 from J; bases not matched to a gene: 12.

Many counts were recorded for this clone. This chain connects TRBV13 to TRBJ2-1; D remains ambiguous. The V end was cut by 5 bases, the J end by 6 bases, with 11 bases between. The CDR3 has 13 amino acids. Germline V gene lookup returns CDR1 PRHDT and CDR2 FYEKMQ (reference sequence). Here the CDR3 reads CASSPQFGNEQFF. The CDR3 nucleotides read TGTGCCAGCAGCCCCCAGTTTGGCAATGAGCAGTTCTTC.

The V gene is TRBV2, the J gene TRBJ1-3; D is ambiguous. V lost 2 bases to trimming and J lost 1 base, with 3 bases between them. CDR3 length: 13 residues. Germline CDR1 SNHLY, CDR2 FYNNEI. The chain's CDR3 is CASSENSGNTIYF. The CDR3 DNA reads as TGTGCCAGCAGTGAAAATTCTGGAAACACCATATATTTT.

This chain connects TRBV29-1 to TRBJ2-7; 9 nucleotides align to TRBD1. The CDR3 is 13 residues long. V lost 4 bases and J lost 3; bases outside the gene matches: 4. The germline gives CDR1 SQVTM, CDR2 ANQGSEA. The CDR3 protein is CSVGGQGIYEQYF. CDR3 DNA sequence: TGCAGCGTTGGAGGACAGGGGATCTACGAGCAGTACTTC.

This clone was seen a few times. The rearrangement links TRBV7-2 to TRBJ1-6; a possible D gene is TRBD1 (6 bases). This CDR3 contains 15 residues. The V gene lost 3 bases and the J gene lost 7 bases, with 13 bases spanning the gap. Germline values: CDR1 SGHTA, CDR2 FQGNSA. The CDR3 protein is CASSLGGGTNSPLHF. DNA for the CDR3: TGTGCCAGCAGCTTGGGGGGGGGCACGAATTCACCCCTCCACTTT.